These 24 T cell receptor beta chains originate from one sample sequenced in a study of vaccination and CD4 T cells after COVID-19. As for time point: late sampling 161 to 241 days after vaccination in a few convalescent patients. Treatment denoted: roughly 10-day PBMC culture with coronavirus spike peptide pools or control peptides (ViraFEST assay). Their cognate antigens are unknown. Cultured CD4+ T cell DNA underwent sequencing with the Oncomine TCR Beta short-read assay. TCRdb called the PCR reads again in MiXCR, with one record for every CDR3 protein. Here the sample spans over 20,000 distinct CDR3 sequences, around 30% being singletons. The sample consisted of CD4+ T cells from blood, cultured in vitro, taken about 7 months after SARS-CoV-2 vaccination. These receptors were collected from a human donor who had recovered from COVID-19.

Details on this clonotype: A much larger clone differs by one base, so this may be a read error. V gene TRBV7-9 combines with J gene TRBJ1-6; D call uncertain. The germline V gene has CDR1 SEHNR and CDR2 FQNEAQ (reference sequence). The ends were cut back, 5 bases at V and 5 bases at J, with 13 bases in the middle. The CDR3 sequence is 15 residues long. The CDR3 sequence is CASSPLQRNNSPLHF. DNA for the CDR3: TGTGCCAGCAGCCCCCTACAGAGGAATAATTCACCCCTCCACTTT. The entire variable domain, with the rest obtained from reference TRBV7-9 and TRBJ1-6, is as follows: DTGVSQNPRHKITKRGQNVTFRCDPISEHNRLYWYRQTLGQGPEFLTYFQNEAQLEKSRLLSDRFSAERPKGSFSTLEIQRTEQGDSAMYLCASSPLQRNNSPLHFGNGTRLTVT.

The chain is built from TRBV28 and TRBJ2-7, with D tentatively TRBD1 (6 bases). The CDR3 sequence is 14 residues long. Germline assignment: CDR1 MDHEN and CDR2 SYDVKM. Trimming pared 0 bases from V and 2 bases from J, leaving 8 bases between. The CDR3 spells CASSLWGATYEQYF. The CDR3 bases are TGTGCCAGCAGTTTATGGGGGGCCACCTACGAGCAGTACTTC.

The chain carries TRBV19 and TRBJ2-7, with 9 positions matching TRBD2. This CDR3 comprises 14 residues. Germline CDR1 LNHDA, CDR2 SQIVND (reference sequence). V was pared by 5 bases and J by 3 bases, with 5 bases of the junction left unmatched. CDR3 DNA: TGTGCCAGTAGTTTAGGACTAGCGAGCTACGAGCAGTACTTC. Protein sequence: CASSLGLASYEQYF. Variable domain in full (rest from reference TRBV19 and TRBJ2-7): DGGITQSPKYLFRKEGQNVTLSCEQNLNHDAMYWYRQDPGQGLRLIYYSQIVNDFQKGDIAEGYSVSREKKESFPLTVTSAQKNPTAFYLCASSLGLASYEQYFGPGTRLTVT.

The V call is TRBV20-1, the J call TRBJ2-3, with 12 bases that match TRBD2. J was trimmed by 4 bases and V by 6 bases; bases with no gene match: 8. Germline-derived CDR1 and CDR2 are DFQATT and SNEGSKA (reference sequence). The CDR3 has 15 residues. CDR3 amino acids: CSAIASGRAPDTQYF. The CDR3 DNA reads as TGCAGTGCAATAGCTAGCGGGAGGGCCCCAGATACGCAGTATTTT.

There are a few counts of this clonotype. The V call is TRBV4-3, the J call TRBJ2-7, with 8 bases matching TRBD2. There are 15 residues in the CDR3. The V segment lost 4 bases and the J segment 0 bases; nucleotides outside the gene matches: 5. Germline assignment: CDR1 LGHNA and CDR2 YSLEER. The CDR3 here is CASSLLRGGSYEQYF. CDR3 in DNA: TGCGCCAGCAGCCTCTTACGGGGGGGCTCCTACGAGCAGTACTTC.

By sample share, this clonotype is medium-sized. The J gene is TRBJ1-5, the V gene TRBV20-1, with D hard to call. This CDR3 is built from 14 residues. The germline gives CDR1 DFQATT, CDR2 SNEGSKA (reference sequence). V was pared by 1 base and J by 7 bases, with 14 bases between. CDR3 in amino acids: CSARGGGSDQPQHF. In DNA form, the CDR3 reads TGCAGTGCTAGAGGGGGAGGGAGTGACCAGCCCCAGCATTTT.

The V gene is TRBV20-1, the J gene TRBJ2-1; 9 bases agree with TRBD2. Germline-derived CDR1 and CDR2 are DFQATT and SNEGSKA (reference sequence). The ends lost 6 bases at V and 8 bases at J; junction bases unmatched: 14. The CDR3 has 15 amino acids. CDR3 nucleotide sequence: TGCAGTGCCACGGAGACTAGCGGACTTGGGGATGAGCAGTTCTTC. This codes for CSATETSGLGDEQFF.

The genes are TRBV5-4 and TRBJ1-1; unclear D gene. CDR1 and CDR2 (germline): SGHNT, YYREEE (reference sequence). V was trimmed by 4 bases and J by 6 bases, leaving 16 bases between them. The CDR3 loop spans 14 amino acids. The CDR3 region is CASSPRSGLAEAFF. The DNA of the CDR3 is TGTGCCAGCAGCCCGAGGTCCGGGTTGGCTGAAGCTTTCTTT.

This clonotype was detected only a few times. J is TRBJ2-7 and V is TRBV7-9, with D hard to call. Trimming took 0 bases from V and 1 from J, leaving 7 bases between them. Looked up from germline, CDR1 is SEHNR and CDR2 is FQNEAQ (reference sequence). The CDR3 runs 14 residues. The CDR3 DNA reads TGTGCCAGCAGCTTAGCAGGGATATCCTACGAGCAGTACTTC. This codes for CASSLAGISYEQYF.

In its sample, this clonotype was seen a few times. The CDR3 spells CSARTLGTSVNEQFF. The CDR3 nucleotides read TGCAGTGCTAGGACCCTAGGGACTAGCGTCAATGAGCAGTTCTTC. The rearrangement links TRBV20-1 to TRBJ2-1; 10 bases match TRBD2. V shed 3 bases and J 6 bases; nucleotides not matched to a gene: 8. The CDR3 length is 15 residues. Germline CDR1 and CDR2: DFQATT and SNEGSKA (reference sequence).

This clonotype was seen more than once but under ten times. This sequence joins TRBV7-8 and TRBJ2-5, with a weak D call TRBD2 (5 bases). Trimming left V 10 bases short and J 2 bases short, with 14 bases between. The CDR3 spans 13 residues. The germline CDR1 and CDR2 sequences are SGHVS and FQNEAQ. CDR3: CATRHRRQETQYF. As DNA, the CDR3 is TGTGCCACCAGACATAGGAGGCAAGAGACCCAGTACTTC. Using reference TRBV7-8 and TRBJ2-5 for the parts outside the CDR3, the full variable domain is GAGVSQSPRYKVAKRGQDVALRCDPISGHVSLFWYQQALGQGPEFLTYFQNEAQLDKSGLPSDRFFAERPEGSVSTLKIQRTQQEDSAVYLCATRHRRQETQYFGPGTRLLVL.

This clonotype was detected once. The genes are TRBV4-3 and TRBJ1-6; TRBD1 agrees at 8 bases. J was trimmed by 10 bases and V by 1 base; bases with no gene match: 6. CDR3 length equals 15 residues. Germline CDR1 and CDR2: LGHNA and YSLEER. CDR3 coding DNA: TGCGCCAGCAGCCAAGTCGGACAGGGAGGATCACCCCTCCACTTT. It encodes CASSQVGQGGSPLHF.

The chain carries TRBV20-1 and TRBJ2-3; D unclear. The CDR3 covers 14 residues. V was shortened by 6 bases and J by 0 bases, with 13 bases between the two germline ends. Germline V CDR1 and CDR2: DFQATT, SNEGSKA (reference sequence). Written as DNA, the CDR3 is TGCAGTGCCTCACAAAGATCTAGCACAGATACGCAGTATTTT. Amino acids: CSASQRSSTDTQYF.

The sample holds a few counts of this clonotype. CDR3 DNA: TGTGCCAGCAGTCCAGGGGACAGGAGGGAGACCCAGTACTTC. Protein product: CASSPGDRRETQYF. The chain combines TRBV12-3 or TRBV12-4 with TRBJ2-5; 8 nucleotides align to TRBD1. The CDR3 is 14 amino acids. V was pared by 5 bases and J by 5 bases, with 7 bases of the junction left unmatched.

This clonotype was seen a few times. This rearrangement joins TRBV5-6 to TRBJ2-7, with a tentative D call TRBD2 (5 bases). Germline assignment: CDR1 SGHDT and CDR2 YYEEEE. The CDR3 sequence is 13 residues long. Trimming cost V 4 bases and J 1 base, with 9 bases left between them. Written as DNA, the CDR3 is TGTGCCAGCAGCCGGAGGTGGTCCTACGAGCAGTACTTC. Translating gives CASSRRWSYEQYF. The full variable domain, with the rest looked up from reference TRBV5-6 and TRBJ2-7, is DAGVTQSPTHLIKTRGQQVTLRCSPKSGHDTVSWYQQALGQGPQFIFQYYEEEERQRGNFPDRFSGHQFPNYSSELNVNALLLGDSALYLCASSRRWSYEQYFGPGTRLTVT.

The chain recombines TRBV12-3 or TRBV12-4 with TRBJ2-5; tentative D call: TRBD2 (6 bases). V lost 6 bases, J lost 2 bases, and 10 bases lay in between. The CDR3 has 13 residues. CDR3 DNA sequence: TGTGCCAGCAGCAGGGACTCTCAAGAGACCCAGTACTTC. This gives the protein CASSRDSQETQYF.

This clonotype is labeled as medium-sized (0.01 to 0.1%). This sequence joins TRBV20-1 and TRBJ2-7; 13 bases match TRBD2. From germline, CDR1 is DFQATT and CDR2 SNEGSKA (reference sequence). The junction had 4 bases not matched to a gene; V was cut back by 6 bases and J by 2 bases. The length of the CDR3 is 14 residues. CDR3 in amino acids: CSAQGLAGTYEQYF. Written as DNA, the CDR3 is TGCAGTGCCCAGGGACTAGCGGGAACCTACGAGCAGTACTTC.

This clonotype is deemed medium-sized (0.01 to 0.1%). This chain links TRBV6-1 with TRBJ2-5; tentatively, D is TRBD1 or TRBD2 (5 bases each). There are 14 residues in the CDR3. Germline V gene sequence: CDR1 MNHNS, CDR2 SASEGT. The V and J ends lost 2 bases and 3 bases respectively, with 10 bases between them. This CDR3 is CASSELGREETQYF. CDR3 bases: TGTGCCAGCAGTGAACTGGGGCGGGAAGAGACCCAGTACTTC.

The chain has TRBV6-1 and TRBJ2-5; tentative D call: TRBD1 (6 bases). This CDR3 is 14 amino acids long. Germline V gene lookup returns CDR1 MNHNS and CDR2 SASEGT. The germline V and J ends were trimmed by 7 bases and 5 bases, with 17 bases remaining between them. The CDR3 spells CASTQGSLSETQYF. DNA of the CDR3: TGTGCCAGCACCCAGGGGTCCCTCTCGGAGACCCAGTACTTC.

The chain carries TRBV28 and TRBJ2-1, with 13 bases identical to TRBD2. CDR3 length: 13 amino acids. Looked up from germline, CDR1 is MDHEN and CDR2 is SYDVKM. J lost 7 bases, V lost 10 bases, and 4 bases had no gene match. CDR3 nucleotides: TGTGCCACACGACTAGCGGGAGGTAATGAGCAGTTCTTC. Translated, it gives CATRLAGGNEQFF.

The gene calls are TRBV10-3 and TRBJ2-7; 7 nucleotides match TRBD1. This CDR3 contains 14 residues. Trimming cost V 6 bases and J 3 bases; bases outside gene matches: 8. Germline V gene data show CDR1 as ENHRY and CDR2 as SYGVKD. The CDR3 region has the DNA TGTGCCATCAGCACGGGACAGAACAACTACGAGCAGTACTTC. It is translated as CAISTGQNNYEQYF.

CDR3 DNA: TGTGCCAGCAGGACGACAGGGAATCAGCCCCAGCATTTT. This codes for CASRTTGNQPQHF. The J gene is TRBJ1-5, the V gene TRBV28; TRBD1 matches 7 bases. CDR1 and CDR2 from the germline V gene are MDHEN and SYDVKM. The CDR3 is made up of 13 amino acids. Germline trimming cut 6 bases from V and 4 bases from J; bases unmatched to any gene: 3.

The chain employs TRBV6-2 or TRBV6-3 and TRBJ2-1; 7 positions match TRBD2. There are 14 residues in the CDR3. Germline CDR1 is MNHEY and CDR2 is SVGEGT. Trimming took 6 bases from V and 7 from J; bases not matched to a gene: 9. The CDR3 DNA reads as TGTGCCAGCAGGGAGACTGGGGGGGAGAATGAGCAGTTCTTC. Translating gives CASRETGGENEQFF.

The chain is built from TRBV20-1 and TRBJ2-2, with TRBD2 identical over 7 bases. The CDR3 runs to 19 residues. V was clipped by 0 bases and J by 0 bases; unmatched bases: 13. Germline CDR1 and CDR2: DFQATT and SNEGSKA (reference sequence). The CDR3 DNA sequence: TGCAGTGCTAGAGACCTCGGGGGAGCGGGGCCGTCGAACACCGGGGAGCTGTTTTTT. Translated: CSARDLGGAGPSNTGELFF.